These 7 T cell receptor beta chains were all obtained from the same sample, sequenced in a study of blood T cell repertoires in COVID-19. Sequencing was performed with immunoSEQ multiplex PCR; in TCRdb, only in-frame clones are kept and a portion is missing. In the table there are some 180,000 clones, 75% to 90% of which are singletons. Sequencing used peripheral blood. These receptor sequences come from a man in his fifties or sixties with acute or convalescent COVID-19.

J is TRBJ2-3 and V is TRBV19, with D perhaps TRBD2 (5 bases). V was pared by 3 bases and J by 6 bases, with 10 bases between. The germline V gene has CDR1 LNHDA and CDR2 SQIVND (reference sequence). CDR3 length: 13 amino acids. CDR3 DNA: TGTGCCAGTAGTATTGAGGGAAGGGATACGCAGTATTTT. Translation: CASSIEGRDTQYF.

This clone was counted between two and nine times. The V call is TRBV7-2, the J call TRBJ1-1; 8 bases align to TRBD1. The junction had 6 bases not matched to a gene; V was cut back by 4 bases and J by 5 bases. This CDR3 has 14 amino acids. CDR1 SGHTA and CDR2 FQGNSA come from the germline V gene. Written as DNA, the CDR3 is TGTGCCAGCAGCTCCAGACAGGGGCCAACTGAAGCTTTCTTT. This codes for CASSSRQGPTEAFF.

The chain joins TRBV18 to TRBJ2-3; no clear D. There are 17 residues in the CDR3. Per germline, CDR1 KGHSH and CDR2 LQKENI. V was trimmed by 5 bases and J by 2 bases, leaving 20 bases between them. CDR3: CASSSRPTAVHTDTQYF. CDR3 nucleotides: TGTGCCAGCTCATCACGGCCCACTGCGGTTCACACAGATACGCAGTATTTT. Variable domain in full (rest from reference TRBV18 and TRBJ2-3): NAGVMQNPRHLVRRRGQEARLRCSPMKGHSHVYWYRQLPEEGLKFMVYLQKENIIDESGMPKERFSAEFPKEGPSILRIQQVVRGDSAAYFCASSSRPTAVHTDTQYFGPGTRLTVL.

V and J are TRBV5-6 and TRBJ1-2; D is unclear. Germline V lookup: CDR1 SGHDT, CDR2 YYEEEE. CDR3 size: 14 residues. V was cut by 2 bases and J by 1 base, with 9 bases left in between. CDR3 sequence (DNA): TGTGCCAGCAGCTTTGGGGAGGATAACTATGGCTACACCTTC. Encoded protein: CASSFGEDNYGYTF.

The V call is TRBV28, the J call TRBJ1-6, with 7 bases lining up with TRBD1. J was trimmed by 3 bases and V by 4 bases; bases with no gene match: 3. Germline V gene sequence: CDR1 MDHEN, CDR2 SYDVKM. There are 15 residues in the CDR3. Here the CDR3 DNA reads TGTGCCAGCAGTTCTTGGGACAGCTATAATTCACCCCTCCACTTT. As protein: CASSSWDSYNSPLHF.

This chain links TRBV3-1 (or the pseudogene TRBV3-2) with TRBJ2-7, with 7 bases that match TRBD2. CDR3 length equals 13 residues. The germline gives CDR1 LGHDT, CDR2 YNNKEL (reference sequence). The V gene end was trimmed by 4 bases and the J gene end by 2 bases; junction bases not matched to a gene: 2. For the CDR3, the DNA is TGTGCCAGCAGCCGTAGCGGGCCCTACGAGCAGTACTTC. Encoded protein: CASSRSGPYEQYF.

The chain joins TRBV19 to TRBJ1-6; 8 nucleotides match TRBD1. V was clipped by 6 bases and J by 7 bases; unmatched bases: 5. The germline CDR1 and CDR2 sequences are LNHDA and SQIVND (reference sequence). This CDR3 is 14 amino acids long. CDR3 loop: CASSTDRGNSPLHF. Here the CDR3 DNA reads TGTGCCAGTAGCACTGACAGGGGAAATTCACCCCTCCACTTT.